A single sample is the source of the 9 T cell receptor beta chains below, sequenced in a study of T cells in localized non-small cell lung cancer. TCRdb's table, derived via immunoSEQ multiplex PCR, lists solely in-frame clones and lacks some. The repertoire holds fewer than 3,000 clones, with 26% as singletons. The sample in question was lung tumor tissue, obtained before any cancer treatment. These receptors were collected from a male donor older than 55 with stage II squamous cell lung carcinoma.

In its sample, this clone is medium-sized. The V call is TRBV9, the J call TRBJ1-6, with D unresolved. This CDR3 comprises 15 residues. Germline V gene sequence: CDR1 SGDLS, CDR2 YYNGEE. Trimming shortened V by 3 bases and J by 2 bases, and 9 bases separated the two germline ends. The CDR3 coding sequence is TGTGCCAGCAGCGGCGGAGCCCCCTATAATTCACCCCTCCACTTT. Protein: CASSGGAPYNSPLHF. The whole variable domain, remainder taken from reference TRBV9 and TRBJ1-6, is DSGVTQTPKHLITATGQRVTLRCSPRSGDLSVYWYQQSLDQGLQFLIQYYNGEERAKGNILERFSAQQFPDLHSELNLSSLELGDSALYFCASSGGAPYNSPLHFGNGTRLTVT.

The V gene is TRBV6-8, the J gene TRBJ1-6; D remains unclear. Germline-derived CDR1 and CDR2 are MNHGY and SAAAGT. The length of the CDR3 is 12 residues. V was trimmed by 10 bases and J by 5 bases, leaving 9 bases between them. The CDR3 sequence: CATAKDNSPLHF. CDR3 nucleotides: TGTGCCACAGCGAAGGATAATTCACCCCTCCACTTT.

This sequence joins TRBV11-3 and TRBJ2-1, with D perhaps TRBD1 (5 bases). CDR1 and CDR2 (germline): SGHNT, YENEEA. This CDR3 is 18 amino acids long. The ends were cut back, 3 bases at V and 1 base at J, with 19 bases in the middle. The CDR3 bases are TGTGCCAGCAGCTTCGGCTCAGGGCTTACTGCATCCTACAATGAGCAGTTCTTC. It translates to CASSFGSGLTASYNEQFF.

The chain employs TRBV29-1 and TRBJ2-1, with 8 bases aligning to TRBD2. CDR1 is SQVTM and CDR2 is ANQGSEA in the germline V gene. This CDR3 region has 15 residues. The ends lost 4 bases at V and 2 bases at J; junction bases unmatched: 7. The CDR3 DNA reads TGCAGCGTTGTTCAAGCGGGGGACGCCTACAATGAGCAGTTCTTC. This gives the protein CSVVQAGDAYNEQFF.

DNA for the CDR3: TGTGCCAGCAGTAGAGGGGGGGCTTATGTGACGAACACTGAAGCTTTCTTT. Translating gives CASSRGGAYVTNTEAFF. V and J are TRBV6-8 and TRBJ1-1, with D possibly matching TRBD1 (6 bases). Germline V gene data show CDR1 as MNHGY and CDR2 as SAAAGT. V was clipped by 5 bases and J by 1 base, with 20 bases between them. CDR3 length: 17 amino acids.

This chain links TRBV5-1 with TRBJ1-1; no reliable D call. Trimming stripped 0 bases from V and 1 base from J, with 10 bases between. The CDR3 has 15 residues. Germline V CDR1 and CDR2: SGHRS, YFSETQ. CDR3 sequence: CASSLDRTGNTEAFF. CDR3 nucleotides: TGCGCCAGCAGCTTGGATCGGACGGGGAACACTGAAGCTTTCTTT.

The chain is built from TRBV28 and TRBJ1-2; D may be TRBD1 (6 bases). CDR3 length: 15 residues. Per the germline V gene, CDR1 is MDHEN and CDR2 is SYDVKM. The germline V and J ends were trimmed by 6 bases and 0 bases, with 14 bases remaining between them. CDR3: CASRLGGPANYGYTF. Written as DNA, the CDR3 is TGTGCCAGCAGATTGGGGGGGCCCGCTAACTATGGCTACACCTTC.

A few counts support this clone. The rearrangement links TRBV5-1 to TRBJ2-3, with unresolved D. V lost 0 bases and J 2 bases, leaving 7 bases between the germline ends. Germline assignment: CDR1 SGHRS and CDR2 YFSETQ. The CDR3 is 14 residues long. The CDR3 region has the DNA TGCGCCAGCAGCTTGGGTCTAAACACAGATACGCAGTATTTT. This sequence encodes CASSLGLNTDTQYF. Combining the CDR3 with reference TRBV5-1 and TRBJ2-3 gives the whole variable domain KAGVTQTPRYLIKTRGQQVTLSCSPISGHRSVSWYQQTPGQGLQFLFEYFSETQRNKGNFPGRFSGRQFSNSRSEMNVSTLELGDSALYLCASSLGLNTDTQYFGPGTRLTVL.

In this sample, this clone turned up a few times. The J gene is TRBJ2-3, the V gene TRBV6-8, with TRBD1 as a possible D gene (6 bases). The CDR3 loop spans 12 amino acids. Germline V CDR1 and CDR2: MNHGY, SAAAGT. V lost 5 bases, J lost 8 bases, and 11 bases lay in between. Here the CDR3 reads CASSTQGRTQYF. The CDR3 coding sequence is TGTGCCAGCAGTACCCAGGGGCGTACGCAGTATTTT.